This T cell receptor (beta chain) was identified during a study of graft-versus-host responses after intestinal transplantation. CDR3 length: 16 residues. The junction had 16 bases not matched to a gene; V was cut back by 6 bases and J by 7 bases. Germline CDR1 reads LNHDA; CDR2 reads SQIVND (reference sequence). About this clone: What it recognizes is unknown.

TCRdb keeps only in-frame clones here, not all; method: immunoSEQ multiplex PCR. The table records tens of thousands of clones, 65% to 85% of them present only once. Sequences were derived from unstimulated CD4+ T cells sorted from spleen or lymph node cells, sampled before transplant. The chain uses TRBV19 and TRBJ2-7, with 9 bases identical to TRBD2. This clonotype was sampled from a human donor who was the organ donor for an intestinal transplant. The CDR3 loop is CASSRLAGRPSWEQYF. CDR3 DNA sequence: TGTGCCAGTAGCCGGCTAGCGGGAAGGCCCTCTTGGGAGCAGTACTTC.